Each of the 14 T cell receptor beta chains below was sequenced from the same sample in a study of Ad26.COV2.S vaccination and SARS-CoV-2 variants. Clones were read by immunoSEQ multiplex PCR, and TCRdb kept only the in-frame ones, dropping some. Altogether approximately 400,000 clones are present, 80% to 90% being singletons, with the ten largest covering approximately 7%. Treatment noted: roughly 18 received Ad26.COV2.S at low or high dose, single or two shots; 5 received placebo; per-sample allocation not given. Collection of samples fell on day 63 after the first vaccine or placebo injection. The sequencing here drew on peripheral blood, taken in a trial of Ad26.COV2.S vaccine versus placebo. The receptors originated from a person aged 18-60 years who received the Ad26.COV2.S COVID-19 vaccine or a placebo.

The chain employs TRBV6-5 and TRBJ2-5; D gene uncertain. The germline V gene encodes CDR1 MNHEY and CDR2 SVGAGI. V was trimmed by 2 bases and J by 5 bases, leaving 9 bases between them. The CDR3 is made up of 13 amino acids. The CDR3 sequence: CASSYRMFETQYF. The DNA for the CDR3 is TGTGCCAGCAGTTACCGAATGTTTGAGACCCAGTACTTC.

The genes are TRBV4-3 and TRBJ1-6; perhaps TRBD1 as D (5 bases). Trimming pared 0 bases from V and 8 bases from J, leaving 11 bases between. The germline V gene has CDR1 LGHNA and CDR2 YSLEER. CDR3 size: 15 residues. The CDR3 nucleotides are TGCGCCAGCAGCCAAGATCAGGGTACTGATTCACCCCTCCACTTT. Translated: CASSQDQGTDSPLHF.

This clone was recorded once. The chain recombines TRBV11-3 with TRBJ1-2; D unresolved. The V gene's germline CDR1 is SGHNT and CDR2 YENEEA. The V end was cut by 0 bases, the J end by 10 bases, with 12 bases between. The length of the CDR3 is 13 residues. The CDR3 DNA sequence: TGTGCCAGCAGCTTAGAAAAGCAGCGAGCCTACACCTTC. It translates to CASSLEKQRAYTF.

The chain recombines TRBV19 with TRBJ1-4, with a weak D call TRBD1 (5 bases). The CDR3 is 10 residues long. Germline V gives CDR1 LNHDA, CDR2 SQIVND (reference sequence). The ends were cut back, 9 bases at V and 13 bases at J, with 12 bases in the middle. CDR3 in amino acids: CASGWGSLFF. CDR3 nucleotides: TGTGCCAGCGGGTGGGGGTCACTGTTTTTT.

The CDR3 DNA reads as TGTGCCAGTAGCAACACCGGGACCCCTGGGGTGCAGTTCTTC. It translates to CASSNTGTPGVQFF. V gene TRBV19 combines with J gene TRBJ2-1, with D perhaps being TRBD1 or TRBD2 (5 bases each). Between the trimmed V and J ends, which lost 6 bases and 12 bases, there was a span of 21 bases. The CDR3 covers 14 residues. The germline V gene has CDR1 LNHDA and CDR2 SQIVND (reference sequence).

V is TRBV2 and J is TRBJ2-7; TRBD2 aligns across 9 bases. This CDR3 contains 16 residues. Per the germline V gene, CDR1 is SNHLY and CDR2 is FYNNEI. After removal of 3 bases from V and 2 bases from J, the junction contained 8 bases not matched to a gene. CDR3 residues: CASSDGGLAETYEQYF. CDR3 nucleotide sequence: TGTGCCAGCAGTGATGGGGGACTAGCTGAGACCTACGAGCAGTACTTC.

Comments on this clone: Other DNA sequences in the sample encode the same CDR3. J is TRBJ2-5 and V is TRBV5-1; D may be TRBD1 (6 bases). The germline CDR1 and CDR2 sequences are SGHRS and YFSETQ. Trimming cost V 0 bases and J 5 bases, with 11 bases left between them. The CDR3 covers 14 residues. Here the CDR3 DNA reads TGCGCCAGCAGCTTGGTGGGAAGGGGGGAGACCCAGTACTTC. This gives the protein CASSLVGRGETQYF.

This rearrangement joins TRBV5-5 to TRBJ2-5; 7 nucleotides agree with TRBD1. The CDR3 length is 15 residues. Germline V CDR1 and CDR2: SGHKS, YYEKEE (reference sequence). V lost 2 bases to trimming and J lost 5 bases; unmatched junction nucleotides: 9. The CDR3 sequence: CASSFLTGLMETQYF. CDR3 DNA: TGTGCCAGCAGCTTTCTGACAGGGCTTATGGAGACCCAGTACTTC.

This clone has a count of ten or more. The CDR3 sequence: CASSLSRAYGYTF. Here the CDR3 DNA reads TGTGCCAGCAGTTTATCCAGGGCCTATGGCTACACCTTC. The chain couples TRBV27 to TRBJ1-2, with D perhaps TRBD1 (5 bases). V lost 0 bases to trimming and J lost 4 bases, with 6 bases between them. CDR3 length equals 13 residues. Germline V gene lookup returns CDR1 MNHEY and CDR2 SMNVEV (reference sequence).

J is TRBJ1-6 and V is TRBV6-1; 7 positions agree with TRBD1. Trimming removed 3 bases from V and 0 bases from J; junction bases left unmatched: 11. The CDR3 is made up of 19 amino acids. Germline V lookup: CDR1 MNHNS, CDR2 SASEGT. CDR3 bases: TGTGCCAGCAGTGAGCGGGTGGAGGGGGCGAGCTCCTATAATTCACCCCTCCACTTT. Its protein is CASSERVEGASSYNSPLHF.

DNA for the CDR3: TGTGCCAGCTCACCACCGTTTTCAGATACGCAGTATTTT. Protein product: CASSPPFSDTQYF. J is TRBJ2-3 and V is TRBV18; no reliable D call. Trimming pared 0 bases from V and 4 bases from J, leaving 5 bases between. CDR1 and CDR2 (germline): KGHSH, LQKENI. CDR3 length: 13 residues.

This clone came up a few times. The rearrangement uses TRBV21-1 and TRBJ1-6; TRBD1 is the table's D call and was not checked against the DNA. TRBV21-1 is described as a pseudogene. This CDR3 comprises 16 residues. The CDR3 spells CASSKMQGREGSPLHF. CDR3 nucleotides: TGTGCCAGCAGCAAAATGCAAGGCAGGGAAGGATCACCCCTCCACTTT.

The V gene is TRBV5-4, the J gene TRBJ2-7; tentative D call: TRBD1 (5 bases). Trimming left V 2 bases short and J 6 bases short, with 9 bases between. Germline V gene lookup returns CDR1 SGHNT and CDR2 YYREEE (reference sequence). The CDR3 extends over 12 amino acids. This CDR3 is CASSFQGREQYF. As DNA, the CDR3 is TGTGCCAGCAGCTTCCAGGGTCGCGAGCAGTACTTC.

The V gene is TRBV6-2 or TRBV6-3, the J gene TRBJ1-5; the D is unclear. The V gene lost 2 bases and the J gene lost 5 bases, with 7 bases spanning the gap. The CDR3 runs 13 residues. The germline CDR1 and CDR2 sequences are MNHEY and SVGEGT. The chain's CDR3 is CASSYGVDQPQHF. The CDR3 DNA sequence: TGTGCCAGCAGTTACGGGGTGGATCAGCCCCAGCATTTT.